The 19 T cell receptor beta chains presented below share a single source sample, sequenced in a study of T cells in Graves' hyperthyroidism and ophthalmopathy. Amplification yielded TCR beta CDR3 regions, with RNA transcripts as the source. The HTBI primer set served for first-round RT-PCR of the TCR CDR3. MiXCR, run by TCRdb on the multiplex PCR reads, gives a single entry per CDR3 protein. The data show fewer than 500,000 distinct CDR3 sequences, with about 14% seen just once and roughly 13% held by the top ten. The sequencing sample was made of blood. The source of these receptors is a young man with Graves' ophthalmopathy.

This chain joins TRBV7-9 and TRBJ1-1; no clear D gene. Germline CDR1 and CDR2: SEHNR and FQNEAQ (reference sequence). Deletions cut 2 bases from V and 0 bases from J, with 10 bases between. The CDR3 spans 15 residues. The DNA for the CDR3 is TGTGCCAGCAGCTTACATGGAGGATTGAACACTGAAGCTTTCTTT. Amino acid sequence: CASSLHGGLNTEAFF.

The chain has TRBV7-9 and TRBJ2-2; 14 nucleotides agree with TRBD2. The CDR3 is 18 residues long. Germline CDR1 is SEHNR and CDR2 is FQNEAQ (reference sequence). V lost 5 bases and J lost 1; bases outside the gene matches: 6. The CDR3 nucleotides are TGTGCCAGCAGCCCGGCCGGGACTAGCGGGGGGAACACCGGGGAGCTGTTTTTT. Translated: CASSPAGTSGGNTGELFF.

This clonotype was seen a few times. V gene TRBV30 combines with J gene TRBJ2-4, with D tentatively TRBD1 (6 bases). Germline V gene lookup returns CDR1 GTSNPN and CDR2 SVGIG (reference sequence). With 0 bases removed from V and 6 bases from J, the gap between germline ends came to 12 bases. The CDR3 is made up of 14 amino acids. In nucleotides, the CDR3 is TGTGCCTGGAGTGTTTGGGGGCGCAGAAACATTCAGTACTTC. Amino acids: CAWSVWGRRNIQYF.

This clonotype was recorded many times. This chain links TRBV3-1 with TRBJ2-4, with D unresolved. Germline V gene lookup returns CDR1 LGHDT and CDR2 YNNKEL (reference sequence). V shed 0 bases and J shed 1 base, with 10 bases lying between them. CDR3 length: 16 residues. The CDR3 protein is CASSQDALKAKNIQYF. CDR3 bases: TGTGCCAGCAGCCAAGACGCGTTGAAGGCCAAAAACATTCAGTACTTC.

The table lists this clonotype with many counts. V gene TRBV7-2 combines with J gene TRBJ1-6, with D possibly matching TRBD1 (5 bases). This CDR3 has 15 amino acids. Germline values: CDR1 SGHTA, CDR2 FQGNSA. V was shortened by 2 bases and J by 10 bases, with 15 bases between the two germline ends. The CDR3 sequence: CASSLWFGGDSPLHF. The CDR3 DNA follows: TGTGCCAGCAGCTTATGGTTTGGCGGGGACTCACCCCTCCACTTT.

This chain links TRBV7-9 with TRBJ1-1; D unresolved. V shed 3 bases and J shed 3 bases, with 11 bases lying between them. The CDR3 totals 14 residues. CDR1 and CDR2 (germline): SEHNR, FQNEAQ (reference sequence). In DNA, the CDR3 is TGTGCCAGCAGCTTTGACGGTATGGACACTGAAGCTTTCTTT. This gives the protein CASSFDGMDTEAFF.

There are many counts of this clonotype. The J gene is TRBJ2-2, the V gene TRBV7-2; 9 nucleotides agree with TRBD2. The CDR3 has 14 amino acids. After removal of 7 bases from V and 4 bases from J, the junction contained 4 bases not matched to a gene. Germline V gene sequence: CDR1 SGHTA, CDR2 FQGNSA. The CDR3 DNA reads TGTGCCAGCATACTAGCGGGCTTCACCGGGGAGCTGTTTTTT. Its translation: CASILAGFTGELFF.

This clonotype was detected many times. The chain joins TRBV6-1 to TRBJ2-7; D perhaps matches TRBD1 (6 bases). Germline V lookup: CDR1 MNHNS, CDR2 SASEGT. The CDR3 sequence is 13 residues long. Trimming pared 5 bases from V and 3 bases from J, leaving 11 bases between. The DNA of the CDR3 is TGTGCCAGCAGTTTGGGGGCCAGCTACGAGCAGTACTTC. Encoded protein: CASSLGASYEQYF.

The sample holds a few counts of this clonotype. Written as DNA, the CDR3 is TGTGCCAGCAGTGAATGGGTACTGAGCTCCTATAATTCACCCCTCCACTTT. Protein sequence: CASSEWVLSSYNSPLHF. J is TRBJ1-6 and V is TRBV25-1, with unresolved D. Germline V gives CDR1 MGHDK, CDR2 SYGVNS. The germline V and J ends were trimmed by 1 base and 0 bases, with 10 bases remaining between them. CDR3 size: 17 residues.

At least ten counts were recorded for this clonotype. The chain couples TRBV5-1 to TRBJ2-7; 8 nucleotides align to TRBD2. V lost 3 bases and J lost 2; bases outside the gene matches: 4. Looked up from germline, CDR1 is SGHRS and CDR2 is YFSETQ. The CDR3 length is 14 residues. CDR3 sequence: CASSYREGAYEQYF. The CDR3 region has the DNA TGCGCCAGCAGCTACCGGGAGGGGGCCTACGAGCAGTACTTC. The complete variable domain, with remaining parts taken from reference TRBV5-1 and TRBJ2-7, reads KAGVTQTPRYLIKTRGQQVTLSCSPISGHRSVSWYQQTPGQGLQFLFEYFSETQRNKGNFPGRFSGRQFSNSRSEMNVSTLELGDSALYLCASSYREGAYEQYFGPGTRLTVT.

At least ten counts were recorded for this clonotype. This chain uses TRBV3-1 with TRBJ1-4, with TRBD1 as a possible D gene (5 bases). Germline V gives CDR1 LGHDT, CDR2 YNNKEL (reference sequence). The CDR3 length is 15 residues. Deletions cut 6 bases from V and 8 bases from J, with 19 bases between. Written as DNA, the CDR3 is TGTGCCAGCAGGAGCACTTCCAGGGCGGACGAAAAACTGTTTTTT. It encodes CASRSTSRADEKLFF.

This clonotype has only a few counts. The rearrangement joins TRBV20-1 to TRBJ2-1, with D perhaps matching TRBD2 (6 bases). V was trimmed by 0 bases and J by 8 bases, leaving 23 bases between them. The CDR3 runs 17 residues. CDR1 and CDR2 (germline): DFQATT, SNEGSKA (reference sequence). CDR3 sequence reads: CSARDLSRGVPRDEQFF. In nucleotides, the CDR3 is TGCAGTGCTAGAGATCTGTCTCGCGGGGTGCCTAGGGATGAGCAGTTCTTC.

A note on this clonotype: The junction and the germline gene differ at one end; a read error may be behind it. The J gene is TRBJ1-2, the V gene TRBV3-1; D is undetermined. This CDR3 is built from 14 residues. In germline, CDR1 is LGHDT, CDR2 YNNKEL (reference sequence). The CDR3 bases are TGTGCCAGCAGCGAAGAAGGACGGGGCTATGGCTACACCTTC. Translating gives CASSEEGRGYGYTF.

This clonotype was seen many times. Its ends do not fully match the called genes, so a read error is possible. The genes are TRBV12-3 or TRBV12-4 and TRBJ2-3; D unclear. This CDR3 spans 12 amino acids. This CDR3 is CASSLASDTQYF. The CDR3 DNA reads TGTGCCAGCAGCTTAGCTTCAGATACGCAGTATTTT.

The table lists this clonotype with a few counts. The chain couples TRBV27 to TRBJ1-5; TRBD1 is a possible D gene (5 bases). Germline CDR1 is MNHEY and CDR2 is SMNVEV (reference sequence). Trimming removed 10 bases at V and 7 bases at J, with 17 bases between. This CDR3 spans 13 amino acids. The CDR3 loop reads CATPHGRAQPQHF. DNA of the CDR3: TGTGCCACCCCCCACGGCAGGGCGCAGCCCCAGCATTTT.

The CDR3 DNA follows: TGTGCCAGCAGTTCAAACCAGGGGGCGCCCACTGAAGCTTTCTTT. Amino acid sequence: CASSSNQGAPTEAFF. This sequence joins TRBV27 and TRBJ1-1; TRBD1 matches at 8 bases. J gave up 4 bases and V 4 bases, and 8 bases lay outside the gene matches. Per germline, CDR1 MNHEY and CDR2 SMNVEV (reference sequence). The CDR3 loop spans 15 amino acids.

V is TRBV19 and J is TRBJ2-1; perhaps TRBD1 as D (6 bases). The germline CDR1 and CDR2 sequences are LNHDA and SQIVND (reference sequence). The CDR3 runs to 14 residues. Trimming pared 7 bases from V and 1 base from J, leaving 11 bases between. CDR3 bases: TGTGCCAGTAAGGACAGCAAATCCTACAATGAGCAGTTCTTC. It codes for CASKDSKSYNEQFF.

With regard to this clonotype: A much larger clone differs by one base, so this may be a read error. This chain uses TRBV4-1 with TRBJ2-3; a weak D match, TRBD2 (5 bases). Germline V gives CDR1 MGHRA, CDR2 YSYEKL. V lost 4 bases to trimming and J lost 2 bases, with 16 bases between them. The CDR3 is 16 amino acids. Here the CDR3 reads CASSLRTGDVTDTQYF. The CDR3 bases are TGCGCCAGCAGCCTACGGACTGGAGACGTCACAGATACGCAGTATTTT.

This clonotype came up many times. J is TRBJ2-2 and V is TRBV12-3 or TRBV12-4; tentative D call: TRBD1 (5 bases). The CDR3 loop spans 14 amino acids. Trimming took 4 bases from V and 0 from J, leaving 6 bases between them. Written as DNA, the CDR3 is TGTGCCAGCAGTTGGACAACGAACACCGGGGAGCTGTTTTTT. Protein product: CASSWTTNTGELFF.